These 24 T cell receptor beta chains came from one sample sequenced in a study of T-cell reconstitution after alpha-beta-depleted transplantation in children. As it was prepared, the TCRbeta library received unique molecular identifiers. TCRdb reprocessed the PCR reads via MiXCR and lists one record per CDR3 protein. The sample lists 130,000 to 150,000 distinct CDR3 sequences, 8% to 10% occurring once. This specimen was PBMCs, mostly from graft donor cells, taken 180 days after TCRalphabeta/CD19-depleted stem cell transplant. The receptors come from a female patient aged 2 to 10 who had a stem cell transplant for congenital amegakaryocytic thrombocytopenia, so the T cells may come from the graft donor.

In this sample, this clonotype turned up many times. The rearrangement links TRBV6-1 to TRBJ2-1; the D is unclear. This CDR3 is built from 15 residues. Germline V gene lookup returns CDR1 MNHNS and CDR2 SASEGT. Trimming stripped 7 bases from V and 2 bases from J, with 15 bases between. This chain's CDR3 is CASTAFARTYNEQFF. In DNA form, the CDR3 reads TGTGCCAGCACCGCCTTTGCCCGAACCTACAATGAGCAGTTCTTC.

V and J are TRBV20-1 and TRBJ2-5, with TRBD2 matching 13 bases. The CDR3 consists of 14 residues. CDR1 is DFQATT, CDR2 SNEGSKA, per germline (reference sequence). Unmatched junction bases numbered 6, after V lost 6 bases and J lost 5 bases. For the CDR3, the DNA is TGCAGTGCCAGGGGGACTAGCGGGGTGGAGACCCAGTACTTC. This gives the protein CSARGTSGVETQYF.

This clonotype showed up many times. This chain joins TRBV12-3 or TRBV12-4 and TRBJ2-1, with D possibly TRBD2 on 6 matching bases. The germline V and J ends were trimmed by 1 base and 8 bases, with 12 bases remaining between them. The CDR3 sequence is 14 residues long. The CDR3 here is CASSLGLALDEQFF. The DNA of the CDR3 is TGTGCCAGCAGTTTAGGCCTAGCGTTGGATGAGCAGTTCTTC.

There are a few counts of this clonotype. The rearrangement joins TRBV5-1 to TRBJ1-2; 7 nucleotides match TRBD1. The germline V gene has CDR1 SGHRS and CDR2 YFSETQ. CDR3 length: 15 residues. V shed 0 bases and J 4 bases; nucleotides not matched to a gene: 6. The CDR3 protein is CASSLGTGKVYGYTF. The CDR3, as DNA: TGCGCCAGCAGCTTGGGGACAGGAAAAGTCTATGGCTACACCTTC.

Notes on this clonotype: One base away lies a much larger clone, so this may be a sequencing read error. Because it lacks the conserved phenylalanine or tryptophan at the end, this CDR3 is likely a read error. As DNA, the CDR3 is TGTGCCATCAACTACAGTGGCAATGAGCAGTTCTTG. As protein: CAINYSGNEQFL. The V gene is TRBV10-3, the J gene TRBJ2-1; D gene ambiguous. In germline, CDR1 is ENHRY, CDR2 SYGVKD. V lost 7 bases, J lost 6 bases, and 10 bases lay in between. CDR3 size: 12 residues.

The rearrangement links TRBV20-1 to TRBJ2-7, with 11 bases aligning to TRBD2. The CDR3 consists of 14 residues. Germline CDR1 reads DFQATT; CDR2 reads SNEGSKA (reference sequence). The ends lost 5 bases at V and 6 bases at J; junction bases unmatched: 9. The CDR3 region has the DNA TGCAGTGCTGCAATAGCGGGGGGGCCCTCCGAGCAGTACTTC. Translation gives CSAAIAGGPSEQYF.

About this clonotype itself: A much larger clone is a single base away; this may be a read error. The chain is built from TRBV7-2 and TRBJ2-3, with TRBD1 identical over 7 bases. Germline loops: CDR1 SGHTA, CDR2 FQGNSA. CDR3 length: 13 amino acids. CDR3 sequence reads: CASSLARDRTRYF. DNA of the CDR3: TGTGCCAGCAGCTTAGCCCGGGACAGAACGCGGTATTTT.

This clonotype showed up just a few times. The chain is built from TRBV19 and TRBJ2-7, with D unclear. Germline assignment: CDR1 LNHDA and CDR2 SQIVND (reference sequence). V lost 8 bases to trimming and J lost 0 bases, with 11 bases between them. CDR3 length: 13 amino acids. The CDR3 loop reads CASGPTSSYEQYF. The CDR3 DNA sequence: TGTGCCAGTGGACCAACCAGCTCCTACGAGCAGTACTTC.

CDR3 nucleotide sequence: TGCGCCAGCAGCGCGGGTGCTGAAGCTTTCTTT. It specifies CASSAGAEAFF. This chain links TRBV5-1 with TRBJ1-1, with D hard to call. Germline lookup yields CDR1 SGHRS and CDR2 YFSETQ. The V end lost 4 bases, the J end lost 6 bases, and 7 bases lay between the germline ends. This CDR3 is built from 11 residues.

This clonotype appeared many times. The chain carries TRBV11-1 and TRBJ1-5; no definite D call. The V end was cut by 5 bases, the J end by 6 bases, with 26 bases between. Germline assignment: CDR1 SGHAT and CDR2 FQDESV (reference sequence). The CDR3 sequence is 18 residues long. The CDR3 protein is CASSPGPRAAFELQPQHF. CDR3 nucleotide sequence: TGTGCCAGCAGCCCGGGCCCACGGGCAGCGTTCGAACTTCAGCCCCAGCATTTT.

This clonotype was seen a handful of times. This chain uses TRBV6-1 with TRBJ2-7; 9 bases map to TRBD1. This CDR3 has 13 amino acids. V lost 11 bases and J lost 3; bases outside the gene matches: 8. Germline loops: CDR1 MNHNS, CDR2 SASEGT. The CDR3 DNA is TGTGCCGTCCACCGGGACAGGGTCTACGAGCAGTACTTC. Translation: CAVHRDRVYEQYF.

CDR3 DNA sequence: TGCGCCAGCAGTGAGTACGCCGACAGGGGGAGCTATGGCTACACCTTC. It encodes CASSEYADRGSYGYTF. This sequence joins TRBV10-2 and TRBJ1-2; 9 bases line up with TRBD1. Germline trimming cut 1 base from V and 4 bases from J; bases unmatched to any gene: 7. This CDR3 has 16 amino acids. CDR1 is WSHSY, CDR2 SAAADI, per germline.

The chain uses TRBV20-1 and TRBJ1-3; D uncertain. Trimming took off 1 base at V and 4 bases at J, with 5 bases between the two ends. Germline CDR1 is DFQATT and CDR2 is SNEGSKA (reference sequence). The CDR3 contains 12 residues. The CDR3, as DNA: TGCAGTGCTAGAGTTCAGGGAAACACCATATATTTT. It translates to CSARVQGNTIYF.

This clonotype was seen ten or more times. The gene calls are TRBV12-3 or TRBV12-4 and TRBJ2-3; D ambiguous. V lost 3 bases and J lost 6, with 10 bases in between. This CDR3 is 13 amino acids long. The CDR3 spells CASSLGIGDTQYF. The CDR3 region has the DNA TGTGCCAGCAGTTTGGGTATTGGGGATACGCAGTATTTT.

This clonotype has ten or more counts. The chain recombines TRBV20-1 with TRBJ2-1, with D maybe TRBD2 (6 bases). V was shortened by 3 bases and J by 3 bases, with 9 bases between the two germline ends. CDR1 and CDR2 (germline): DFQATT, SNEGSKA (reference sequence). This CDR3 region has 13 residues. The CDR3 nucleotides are TGCAGTGCTAGTCACGGGAGCTACAATGAGCAGTTCTTC. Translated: CSASHGSYNEQFF.

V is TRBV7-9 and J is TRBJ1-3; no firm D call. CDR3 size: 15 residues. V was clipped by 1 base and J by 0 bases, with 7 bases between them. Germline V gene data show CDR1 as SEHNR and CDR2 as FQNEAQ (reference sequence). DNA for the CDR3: TGTGCCAGCAGCTTAGGACGTTCCTCTGGAAACACCATATATTTT. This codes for CASSLGRSSGNTIYF. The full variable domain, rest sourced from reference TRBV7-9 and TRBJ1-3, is DTGVSQNPRHKITKRGQNVTFRCDPISEHNRLYWYRQTLGQGPEFLTYFQNEAQLEKSRLLSDRFSAERPKGSFSTLEIQRTEQGDSAMYLCASSLGRSSGNTIYFGEGSWLTVV.

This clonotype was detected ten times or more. The CDR3 sequence: CASSTPIAGGPNEQFF. The CDR3 nucleotides are TGTGCCAGCAGTACCCCAATAGCGGGGGGGCCCAATGAGCAGTTCTTC. The chain is built from TRBV28 and TRBJ2-1, with TRBD2 identical over 11 bases. The CDR3 is 16 amino acids. After removal of 5 bases from V and 6 bases from J, the junction contained 9 bases not matched to a gene. Germline CDR1 reads MDHEN; CDR2 reads SYDVKM.

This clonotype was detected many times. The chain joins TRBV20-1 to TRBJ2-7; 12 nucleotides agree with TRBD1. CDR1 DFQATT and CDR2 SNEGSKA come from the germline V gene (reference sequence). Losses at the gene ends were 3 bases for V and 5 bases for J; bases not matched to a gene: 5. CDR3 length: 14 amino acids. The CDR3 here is CSASEGTGGDEQYF. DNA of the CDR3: TGCAGTGCTAGTGAGGGGACAGGGGGCGACGAGCAGTACTTC.

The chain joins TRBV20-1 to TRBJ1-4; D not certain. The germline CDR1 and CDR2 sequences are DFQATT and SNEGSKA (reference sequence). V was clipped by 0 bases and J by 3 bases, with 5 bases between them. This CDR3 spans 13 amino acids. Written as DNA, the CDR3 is TGCAGTGCTAGAGATAGCCCTAATGAAAAACTGTTTTTT. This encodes CSARDSPNEKLFF.

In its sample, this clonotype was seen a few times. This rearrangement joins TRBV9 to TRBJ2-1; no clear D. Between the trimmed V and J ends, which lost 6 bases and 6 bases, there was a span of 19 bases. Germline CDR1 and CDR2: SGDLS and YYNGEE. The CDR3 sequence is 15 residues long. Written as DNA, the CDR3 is TGTGCCAGCACGGCTGGCTATTGGAAGAGCAATGAGCAGTTCTTC. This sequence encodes CASTAGYWKSNEQFF. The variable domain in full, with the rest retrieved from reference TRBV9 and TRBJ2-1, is DSGVTQTPKHLITATGQRVTLRCSPRSGDLSVYWYQQSLDQGLQFLIQYYNGEERAKGNILERFSAQQFPDLHSELNLSSLELGDSALYFCASTAGYWKSNEQFFGPGTRLTVL.

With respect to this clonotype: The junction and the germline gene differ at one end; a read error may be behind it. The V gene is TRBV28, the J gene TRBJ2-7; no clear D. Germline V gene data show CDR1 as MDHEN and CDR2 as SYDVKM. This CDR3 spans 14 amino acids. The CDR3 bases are TGTGCCAGCAGTTTAGGGTACCGCAGTCACGAGCGGTACTTC. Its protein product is CASSLGYRSHERYF.

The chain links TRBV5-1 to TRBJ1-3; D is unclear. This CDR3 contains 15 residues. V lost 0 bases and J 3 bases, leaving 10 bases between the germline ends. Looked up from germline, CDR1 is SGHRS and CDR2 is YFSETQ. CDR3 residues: CASSLAGIGGNTIYF. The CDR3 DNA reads TGCGCCAGCAGCTTGGCCGGGATCGGTGGAAACACCATATATTTT.

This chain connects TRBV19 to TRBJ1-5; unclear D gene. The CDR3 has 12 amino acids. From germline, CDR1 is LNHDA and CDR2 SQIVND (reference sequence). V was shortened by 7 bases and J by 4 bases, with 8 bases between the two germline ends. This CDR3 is CASTLGNQPQHF. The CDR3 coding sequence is TGTGCCAGTACCCTGGGGAATCAGCCCCAGCATTTT.

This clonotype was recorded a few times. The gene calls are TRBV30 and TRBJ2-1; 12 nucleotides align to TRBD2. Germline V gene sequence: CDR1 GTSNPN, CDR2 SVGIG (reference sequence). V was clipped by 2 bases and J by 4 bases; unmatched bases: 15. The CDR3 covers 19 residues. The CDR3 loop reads CAWSTKPRTSGTIYNEQFF. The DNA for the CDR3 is TGTGCCTGGAGTACCAAGCCCCGGACTAGCGGGACGATTTACAATGAGCAGTTCTTC.